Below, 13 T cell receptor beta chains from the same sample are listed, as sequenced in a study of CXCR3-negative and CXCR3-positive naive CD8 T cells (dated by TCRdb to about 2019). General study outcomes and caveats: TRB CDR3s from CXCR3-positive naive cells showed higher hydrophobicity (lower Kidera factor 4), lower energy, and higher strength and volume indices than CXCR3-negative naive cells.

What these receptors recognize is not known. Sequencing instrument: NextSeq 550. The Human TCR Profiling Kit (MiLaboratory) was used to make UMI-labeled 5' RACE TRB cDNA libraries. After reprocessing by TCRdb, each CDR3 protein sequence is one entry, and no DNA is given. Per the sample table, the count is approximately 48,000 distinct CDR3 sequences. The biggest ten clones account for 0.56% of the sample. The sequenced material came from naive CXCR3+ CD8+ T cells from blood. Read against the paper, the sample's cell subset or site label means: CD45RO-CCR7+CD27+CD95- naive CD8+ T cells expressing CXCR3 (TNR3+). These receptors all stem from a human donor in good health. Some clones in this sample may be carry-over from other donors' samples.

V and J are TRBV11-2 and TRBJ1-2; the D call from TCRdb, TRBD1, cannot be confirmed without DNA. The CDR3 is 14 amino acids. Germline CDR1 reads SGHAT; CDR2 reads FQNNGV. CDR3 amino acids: CASSLALDLYGYTF.

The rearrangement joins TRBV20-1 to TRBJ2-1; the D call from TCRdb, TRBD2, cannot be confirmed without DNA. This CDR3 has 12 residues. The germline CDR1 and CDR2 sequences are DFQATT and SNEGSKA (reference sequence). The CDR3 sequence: CSASGLATEQFF.

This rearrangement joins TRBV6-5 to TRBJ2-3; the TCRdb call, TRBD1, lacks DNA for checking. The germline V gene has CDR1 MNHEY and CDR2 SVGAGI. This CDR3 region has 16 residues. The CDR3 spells CASSYEDRGVADTRYF.

CDR3 in amino acids: CASSSSTGLGETQYF. The J gene is TRBJ2-5, the V gene TRBV5-6; TCRdb reports TRBD1, a call that lacks DNA to check it against. Germline V gene data show CDR1 as SGHDT and CDR2 as YYEEEE. The CDR3 is 15 residues long.

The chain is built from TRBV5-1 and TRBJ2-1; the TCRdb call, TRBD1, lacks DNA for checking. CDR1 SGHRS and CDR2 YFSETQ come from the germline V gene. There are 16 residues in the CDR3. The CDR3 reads CASSLDRTSSYNEQFF.

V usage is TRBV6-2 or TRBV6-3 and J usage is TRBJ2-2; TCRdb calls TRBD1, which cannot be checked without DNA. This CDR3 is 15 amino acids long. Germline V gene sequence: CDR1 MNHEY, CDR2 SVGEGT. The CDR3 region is CASSPWTGITGELFF.

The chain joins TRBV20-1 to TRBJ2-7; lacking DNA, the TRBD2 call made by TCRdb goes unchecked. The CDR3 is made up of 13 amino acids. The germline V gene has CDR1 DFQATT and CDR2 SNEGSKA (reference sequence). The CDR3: CSAQPGALYEQYF.

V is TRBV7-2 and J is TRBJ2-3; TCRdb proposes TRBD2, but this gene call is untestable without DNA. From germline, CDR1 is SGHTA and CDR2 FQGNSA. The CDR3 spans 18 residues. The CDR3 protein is CASSLVFLAGGPTDTQYF.

CDR3 region: CASSYQDLGTEAFF. J is TRBJ1-1 and V is TRBV4-2. The CDR3 is 14 residues long. CDR1 and CDR2 from the germline V gene are LGHNA and YNFKEQ.

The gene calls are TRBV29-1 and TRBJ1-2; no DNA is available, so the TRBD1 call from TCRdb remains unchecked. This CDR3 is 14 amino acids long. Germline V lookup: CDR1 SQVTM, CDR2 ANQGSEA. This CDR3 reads CSVEGTATNYGYTF.

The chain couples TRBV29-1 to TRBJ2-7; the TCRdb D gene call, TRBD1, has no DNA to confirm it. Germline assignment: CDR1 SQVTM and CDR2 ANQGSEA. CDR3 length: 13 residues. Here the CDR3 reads CSVIPTASYEQYF.

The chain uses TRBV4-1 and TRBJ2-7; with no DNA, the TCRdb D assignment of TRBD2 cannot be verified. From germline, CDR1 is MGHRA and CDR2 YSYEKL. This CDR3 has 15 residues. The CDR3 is CASSQTPGLAYEQYF.

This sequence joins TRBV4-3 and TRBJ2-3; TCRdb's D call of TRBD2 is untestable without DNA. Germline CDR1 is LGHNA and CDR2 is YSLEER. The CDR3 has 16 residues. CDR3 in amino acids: CASSQVRQGLGDTQYF.